This T cell receptor (beta chain) stems from a study of blood T cell repertoires in COVID-19. V was shortened by 0 bases and J by 4 bases, with 15 bases between the two germline ends. CDR1 and CDR2 from the germline V gene are GTSNPN and SVGIG (reference sequence). CDR3 length: 15 residues. Authors' methods: From reference gene primer amplification, estimates of nucleated cell counts were derived. The method was immunoSEQ multiplex PCR; TCRdb's version includes in-frame clones alone and lacks a portion of them. From that table come the V and J calls and clone size; the DNA was used to work out D and trimming. This sample has roughly 230,000 clones; roughly 90% occur once, and the top ten carry approximately 2.1%.

The source of this sequence is a woman in her fifties or sixties with COVID-19, enrolled during active disease. Material for sequencing was peripheral blood. The chain is built from TRBV30 and TRBJ1-2, with a possible D match to TRBD1 (5 bases). CDR3 sequence reads: CAWSVWEDKLYGYTF. In DNA, the CDR3 is TGTGCCTGGAGTGTTTGGGAGGACAAGCTCTATGGCTACACCTTC.